This TCR beta chain is drawn from a study of shared clonotypes between healthy human individuals. Study observations and caveats: In the sorted subsets, rarefaction showed sequencing was incomplete despite large depth.

Memory CD4+ cells were the fraction left after CD45RA+ naive selection. This clone was counted only a few times. Its specificity is unknown. TCRdb's copy holds only in-frame clones and misses some; the assay was immunoSEQ multiplex PCR. The profile shows approximately 980,000 clones, around three quarters of them singletons. The CDR3 is made up of 15 amino acids. The germline gives CDR1 LNHDA, CDR2 SQIVND (reference sequence). V was cut by 2 bases and J by 1 base, with 10 bases left in between. Specimen: memory CD4+ T cells sorted from blood. Subset specified: CD45RA-negative fraction. V gene TRBV19 combines with J gene TRBJ2-3, with TRBD1 as a possible D gene (5 bases). The clonotype originates from a man younger than 30 in good health. The CDR3 reads CASSITDRGTDTQYF. DNA for the CDR3: TGTGCCAGTAGTATAACAGACAGAGGCACAGATACGCAGTATTTT.